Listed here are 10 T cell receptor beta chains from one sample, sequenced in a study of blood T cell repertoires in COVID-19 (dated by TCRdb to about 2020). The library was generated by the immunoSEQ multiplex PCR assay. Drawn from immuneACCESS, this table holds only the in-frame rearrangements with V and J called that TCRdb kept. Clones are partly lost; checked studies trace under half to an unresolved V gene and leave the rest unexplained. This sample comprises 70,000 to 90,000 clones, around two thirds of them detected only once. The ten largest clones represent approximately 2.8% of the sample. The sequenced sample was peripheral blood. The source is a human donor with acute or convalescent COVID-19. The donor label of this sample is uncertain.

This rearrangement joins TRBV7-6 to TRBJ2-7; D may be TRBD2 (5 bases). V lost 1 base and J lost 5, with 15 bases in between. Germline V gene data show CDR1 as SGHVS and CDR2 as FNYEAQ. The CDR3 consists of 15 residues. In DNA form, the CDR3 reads TGTGCCAGCAGCTTAGGTACTGGGGAGCTTAACGAGCAGTACTTC. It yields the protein CASSLGTGELNEQYF. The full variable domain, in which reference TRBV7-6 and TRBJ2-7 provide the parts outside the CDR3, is GAGVSQSPRYKVTKRGQDVALRCDPISGHVSLYWYRQALGQGPEFLTYFNYEAQQDKSGLPNDRFSAERPEGSISTLTIQRTEQRDSAMYRCASSLGTGELNEQYFGPGTRLTVT.

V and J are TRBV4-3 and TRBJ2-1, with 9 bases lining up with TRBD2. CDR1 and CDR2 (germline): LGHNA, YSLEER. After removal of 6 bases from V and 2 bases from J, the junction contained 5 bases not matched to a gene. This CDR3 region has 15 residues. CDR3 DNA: TGCGCCAGCAGTCCCCTAGCGGGGCCCTACAATGAGCAGTTCTTC. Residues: CASSPLAGPYNEQFF.

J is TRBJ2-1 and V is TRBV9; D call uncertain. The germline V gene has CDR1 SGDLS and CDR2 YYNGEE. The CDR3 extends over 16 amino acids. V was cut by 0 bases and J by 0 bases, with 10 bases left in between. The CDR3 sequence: CASSVETWSSYNEQFF. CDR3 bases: TGTGCCAGCAGCGTAGAGACCTGGAGCTCCTACAATGAGCAGTTCTTC.

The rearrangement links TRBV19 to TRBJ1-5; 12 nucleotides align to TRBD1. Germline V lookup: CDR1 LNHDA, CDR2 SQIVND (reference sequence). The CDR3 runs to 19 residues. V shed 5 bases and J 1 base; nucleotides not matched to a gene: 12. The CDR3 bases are TGTGCCAGTAGTCCTCCTCCCGGGACAGGGGGCGCGAGCAATCAGCCCCAGCATTTT. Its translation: CASSPPPGTGGASNQPQHF.

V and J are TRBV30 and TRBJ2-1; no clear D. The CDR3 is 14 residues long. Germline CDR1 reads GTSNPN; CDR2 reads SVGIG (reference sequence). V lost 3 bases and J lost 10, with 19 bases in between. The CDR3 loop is CAWSRFPLGTEQFF. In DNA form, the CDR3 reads TGTGCCTGGAGCAGGTTTCCTCTGGGCACCGAGCAGTTCTTC.

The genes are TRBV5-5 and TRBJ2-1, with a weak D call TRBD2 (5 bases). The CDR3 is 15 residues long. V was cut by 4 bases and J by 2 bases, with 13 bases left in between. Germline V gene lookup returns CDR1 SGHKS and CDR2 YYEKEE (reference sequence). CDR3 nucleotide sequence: TGTGCCAGCAGCCCACTTCGGGGAGCCTACAATGAGCAGTTCTTC. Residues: CASSPLRGAYNEQFF.

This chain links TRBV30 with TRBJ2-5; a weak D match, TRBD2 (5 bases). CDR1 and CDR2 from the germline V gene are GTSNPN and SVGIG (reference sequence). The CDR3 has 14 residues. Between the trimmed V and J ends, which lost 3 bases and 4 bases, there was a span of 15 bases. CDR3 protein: CAWRRGLVSETQYF. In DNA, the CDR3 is TGTGCCTGGAGGCGAGGACTTGTGTCAGAGACCCAGTACTTC.

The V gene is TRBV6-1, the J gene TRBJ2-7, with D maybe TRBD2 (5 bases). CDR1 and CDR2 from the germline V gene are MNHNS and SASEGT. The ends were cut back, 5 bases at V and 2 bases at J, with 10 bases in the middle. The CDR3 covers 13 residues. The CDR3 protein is CASSTPGTYEQYV. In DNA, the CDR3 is TGTGCCAGCAGTACACCCGGGACCTACGAGCAGTACGTC.

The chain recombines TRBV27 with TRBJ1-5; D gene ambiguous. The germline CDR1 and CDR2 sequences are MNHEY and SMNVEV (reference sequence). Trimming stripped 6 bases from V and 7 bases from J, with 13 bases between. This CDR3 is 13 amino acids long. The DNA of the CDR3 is TGTGCCAGCAGGCTTGGAGGAGGGCAGCCCCAGCATTTT. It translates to CASRLGGGQPQHF.

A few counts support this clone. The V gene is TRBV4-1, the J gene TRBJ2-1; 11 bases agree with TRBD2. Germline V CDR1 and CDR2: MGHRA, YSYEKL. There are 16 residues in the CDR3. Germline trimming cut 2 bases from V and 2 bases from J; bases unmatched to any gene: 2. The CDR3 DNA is TGCGCCAGCAGCCAATTTAGCGGGAGGGCCTACAATGAGCAGTTCTTC. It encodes CASSQFSGRAYNEQFF.